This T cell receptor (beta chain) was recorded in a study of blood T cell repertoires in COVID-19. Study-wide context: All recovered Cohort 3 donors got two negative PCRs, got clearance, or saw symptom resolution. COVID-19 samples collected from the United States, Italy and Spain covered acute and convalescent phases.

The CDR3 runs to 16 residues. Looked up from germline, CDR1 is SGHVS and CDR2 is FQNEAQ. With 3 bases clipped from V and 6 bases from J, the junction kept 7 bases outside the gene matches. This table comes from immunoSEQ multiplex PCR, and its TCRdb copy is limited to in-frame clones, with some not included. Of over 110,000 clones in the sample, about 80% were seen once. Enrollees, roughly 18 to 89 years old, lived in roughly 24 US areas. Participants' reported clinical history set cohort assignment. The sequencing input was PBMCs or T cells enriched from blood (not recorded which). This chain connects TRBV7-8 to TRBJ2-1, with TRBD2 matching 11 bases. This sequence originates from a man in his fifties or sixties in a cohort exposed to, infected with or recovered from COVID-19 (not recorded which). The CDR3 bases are TGTGCCAGCAGCTTCTCTCTAGCGGGAGGTGGCAATGAGCAGTTCTTC. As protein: CASSFSLAGGGNEQFF.